These T cell receptor beta chains were read from a single sample in a study of cytomegalovirus exposure and HLA in healthy donors. The table came from immunoSEQ multiplex PCR; TCRdb's copy has only in-frame clones and leaves some out. The sample includes roughly 120,000 clones, 80% to 85% seen only once; the top ten take less than 1.1%. The specimen was PBMCs. Every receptor here comes from a woman younger than 45 in good health and CMV-seronegative. The CDR3 runs from the conserved cysteine through the conserved F or W. Each record gives: clone size, D gene, J gene, V gene, CDR3 protein, CDR3 DNA. The D gene is left open where the match is weak. A clone size is listed for some rows: how often the clone was seen (once, few, many), or a class if it is expanded.

NA NA TRBJ1-3 TRBV19 CASSQHSSGNTIYF TGTGCCAGTAGTCAACACAGCTCTGGAAACACCATATATTTT
NA NA TRBJ1-1 TRBV10-3 CAISAGGLTEAFF TGTGCCATCAGTGCGGGGGGGCTCACTGAAGCTTTCTTT
NA TRBD1 TRBJ2-7 TRBV15 CATSSSWTGSSYEQYF TGTGCCACCAGCAGCTCCTGGACAGGAAGCTCCTACGAGCAGTACTTC
few NA TRBJ1-4 TRBV7-2 CASSGALRGEKLFF TGTGCCAGCAGCGGGGCCCTGCGGGGGGAAAAACTGTTTTTT
NA NA TRBJ2-2 TRBV4-1 CASSSFQGYDTGELFF TGCGCCAGCAGCTCATTCCAGGGATATGACACCGGGGAGCTGTTTTTT
NA NA TRBJ1-4 TRBV6-1 CASSELTEKLFF TGTGCCAGCAGTGAACTAACTGAAAAACTGTTTTTT
NA TRBD1 TRBJ2-7 TRBV27 CASSITGTGAYEQYF TGTGCCAGCAGTATCACCGGGACAGGGGCTTACGAGCAGTACTTC
NA NA TRBJ2-2 TRBV27 CASSLFSLVAGELFF TGTGCCAGCAGTTTATTTTCCCTCGTCGCCGGGGAGCTGTTTTTT
NA TRBD2 TRBJ2-1 TRBV6-4 CASTDLAGGQRSYNEQFF TGTGCCAGCACCGACCTAGCGGGAGGGCAGCGGTCCTACAATGAGCAGTTCTTC
once NA TRBJ1-1 TRBV18 CASSPPSGGHTEAFF TGTGCCAGCTCACCACCCTCGGGGGGTCACACTGAAGCTTTCTTT
NA NA TRBJ2-6 TRBV7-6 CASSLDRLSSGANVLTF TGTGCCAGCAGCTTAGACAGGCTGAGCTCTGGGGCCAACGTCCTGACTTTC
few NA TRBJ2-1 TRBV10-3 CAISPTSTGSEQFF TGTGCCATCAGTCCCACAAGCACAGGGAGTGAGCAGTTCTTC
NA TRBD2 TRBJ2-7 TRBV7-9 CSSSYLAGGSIYEQYF TGTTCCAGCAGCTATTTAGCGGGAGGAAGTATCTACGAGCAGTACTTC